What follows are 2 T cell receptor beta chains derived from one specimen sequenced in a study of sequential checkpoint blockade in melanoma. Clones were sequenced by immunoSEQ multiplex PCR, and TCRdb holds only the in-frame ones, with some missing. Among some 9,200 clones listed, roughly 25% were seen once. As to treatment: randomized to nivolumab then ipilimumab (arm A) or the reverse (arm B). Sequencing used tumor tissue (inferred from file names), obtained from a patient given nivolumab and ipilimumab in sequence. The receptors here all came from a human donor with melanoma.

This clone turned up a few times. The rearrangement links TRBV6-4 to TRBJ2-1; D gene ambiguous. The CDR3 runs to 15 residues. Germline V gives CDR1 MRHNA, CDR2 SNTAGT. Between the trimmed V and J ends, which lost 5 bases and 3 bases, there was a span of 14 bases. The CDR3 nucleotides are TGTGCCAGCAGTACCAGCGATAACTTCTACAATGAGCAGTTCTTC. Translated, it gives CASSTSDNFYNEQFF.

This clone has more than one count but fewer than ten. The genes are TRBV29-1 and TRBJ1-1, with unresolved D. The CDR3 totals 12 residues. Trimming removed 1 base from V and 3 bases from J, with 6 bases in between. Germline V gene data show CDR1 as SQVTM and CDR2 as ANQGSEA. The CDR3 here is CSVEVGYTEAFF. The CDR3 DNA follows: TGCAGCGTTGAAGTGGGGTACACTGAAGCTTTCTTT.